The 26 T cell receptor beta chains reported below all come from one sample, sequenced in a study of blood T cell repertoires in COVID-19. Produced via immunoSEQ multiplex PCR; TCRdb's table is partial and in-frame only. The sample holds some 200,000 clones; roughly 86% are singletons and the top ten take roughly 2.5%. Sequenced: peripheral blood. The receptor source for this set is a man aged 40-55 years with active or convalescent COVID-19.

This chain connects TRBV10-3 to TRBJ1-1; 8 bases match TRBD1. Germline CDR1 reads ENHRY; CDR2 reads SYGVKD. Losses at the gene ends were 0 bases for V and 3 bases for J; bases not matched to a gene: 12. The CDR3 is made up of 18 amino acids. CDR3 coding DNA: TGTGCCATCAGTGAGTCAGTTCTCCGCAGGGGGCGGGACACTGAAGCTTTCTTT. Its translation: CAISESVLRRGRDTEAFF.

This rearrangement joins TRBV5-8 to TRBJ2-3; 15 bases are a match to TRBD2. In germline, CDR1 is SGHTS, CDR2 YDEGEE. The CDR3 runs to 16 residues. V shed 2 bases, J shed 4 bases, and the junction held 2 bases outside the gene matches. The CDR3 spells CASSLGTSGGSDTQYF. The CDR3 nucleotides read TGTGCCAGCAGCTTAGGGACTAGCGGGGGGTCAGATACGCAGTATTTT.

The chain is built from TRBV5-4 and TRBJ1-2; TRBD1 agrees at 7 bases. V shed 4 bases, J shed 1 base, and the junction held 7 bases outside the gene matches. This CDR3 has 15 amino acids. CDR1 is SGHNT, CDR2 YYREEE, per germline (reference sequence). This CDR3 reads CASSIRQGGNYGYTF. CDR3 DNA: TGTGCCAGCAGCATACGACAGGGAGGTAACTATGGCTACACCTTC.

The CDR3 region has the DNA TGTGCCAGCAGTCAGAGGCGGGGCGAGACCCAGTACTTC. This gives the protein CASSQRRGETQYF. This chain uses TRBV6-5 with TRBJ2-5; a weak D match, TRBD2 (6 bases). The germline V gene has CDR1 MNHEY and CDR2 SVGAGI. V lost 5 bases to trimming and J lost 5 bases, with 12 bases between them. The CDR3 length is 13 residues.

The chain has TRBV10-3 and TRBJ1-1; 7 positions match TRBD1. The V and J ends lost 8 bases and 1 base, in that order; junction bases with no gene match: 4. The V gene's germline CDR1 is ENHRY and CDR2 SYGVKD. The CDR3 totals 13 residues. The DNA of the CDR3 is TGTGCCATCCACCGGGACAGGAACACTGAAGCTTTCTTT. Its protein product is CAIHRDRNTEAFF.

The genes are TRBV28 and TRBJ1-1; possible D gene TRBD1, 6 bases. This CDR3 is 16 amino acids long. CDR1 is MDHEN and CDR2 is SYDVKM in the germline V gene. V lost 6 bases and J lost 1, with 18 bases in between. The DNA of the CDR3 is TGTGCCAGCAGAAGCGGGATGGGGGCCAAGAACACTGAAGCTTTCTTT. The encoded protein is CASRSGMGAKNTEAFF.

The chain uses TRBV3-1 (or the pseudogene TRBV3-2) and TRBJ1-1; tentative D call: TRBD1 (6 bases). CDR1 is LGHDT and CDR2 is YNNKEL in the germline V gene (reference sequence). The CDR3 loop spans 14 amino acids. With 2 bases removed from V and 6 bases from J, the gap between germline ends came to 13 bases. The CDR3 loop reads CASSQTGFGAEAFF. The CDR3 region has the DNA TGTGCCAGCAGCCAAACAGGGTTTGGAGCTGAAGCTTTCTTT.

V and J are TRBV11-2 and TRBJ1-1; no clear D gene. The CDR3 consists of 12 residues. V lost 4 bases and J lost 8, with 11 bases in between. In germline, CDR1 is SGHAT, CDR2 FQNNGV. DNA for the CDR3: TGTGCCAGCAGCTCCCTTTTGGCCGAAGCTTTCTTT. Its translation is CASSSLLAEAFF. Using reference TRBV11-2 and TRBJ1-1 for the parts outside the CDR3, the full variable domain is EAGVAQSPRYKIIEKRQSVAFWCNPISGHATLYWYQQILGQGPKLLIQFQNNGVVDDSQLPKDRFSAERLKGVDSTLKIQPAKLEDSAVYLCASSSLLAEAFFGQGTRLTVV.

The gene calls are TRBV11-2 and TRBJ1-2; maybe TRBD1 (5 bases). The V end lost 1 base, the J end lost 4 bases, and 13 bases lay between the germline ends. Germline V gene data show CDR1 as SGHAT and CDR2 as FQNNGV. CDR3 length equals 15 residues. This CDR3 reads CASSLGSGLIYGYTF. The DNA for the CDR3 is TGTGCCAGCAGCTTAGGCTCGGGACTGATCTATGGCTACACCTTC.

Points on this clone: Germline and junction disagree at one end, which may indicate a read error. This chain connects TRBV27 to TRBJ2-7, with D perhaps matching TRBD1 (5 bases). The CDR3 spans 16 residues. Germline V gives CDR1 MNHEY, CDR2 SMNVEV (reference sequence). CDR3: CASSLSAGHLSFEQYF. For the CDR3, the DNA is TGTGCCAGCAGTTTGAGTGCAGGGCACCTATCCTTCGAGCAGTACTTC.

The chain has TRBV6-2 or TRBV6-3 and TRBJ1-1; D unresolved. Trimming cost V 0 bases and J 1 base, with 15 bases left between them. Germline-derived CDR1 and CDR2 are MNHEY and SVGEGT. The length of the CDR3 is 17 residues. The CDR3 DNA is TGTGCCAGCAGTTACTCGAATGTCGGGGTTAAGAACACTGAAGCTTTCTTT. Translated, it gives CASSYSNVGVKNTEAFF.

V usage is TRBV15 and J usage is TRBJ2-2; perhaps TRBD1 as D (6 bases). Germline CDR1 reads LNHNV; CDR2 reads YYDKDF (reference sequence). CDR3 size: 12 residues. Trimming removed 4 bases at V and 9 bases at J, with 9 bases between. CDR3: CATSIRDRELFF. The CDR3 bases are TGTGCCACCAGCATACGGGACAGGGAGCTGTTTTTT.

The V call is TRBV10-2, the J call TRBJ2-7, with D perhaps matching TRBD1 (6 bases). Germline V gene lookup returns CDR1 WSHSY and CDR2 SAAADI. V dropped 6 bases and J dropped 2 bases, with 14 bases sitting between them. There are 14 residues in the CDR3. This CDR3 reads CASRPRTEPYEQYF. The CDR3 nucleotides read TGCGCCAGCAGACCCCGGACAGAGCCCTACGAGCAGTACTTC.

J is TRBJ1-2 and V is TRBV4-3; unclear D gene. Trimming pared 1 base from V and 4 bases from J, leaving 16 bases between. CDR1 and CDR2 (germline): LGHNA, YSLEER. The CDR3 runs to 16 residues. CDR3 loop: CASSQGIGRLSYGYTF. For the CDR3, the DNA is TGCGCCAGCAGCCAAGGAATAGGGAGGTTAAGCTATGGCTACACCTTC.

The chain carries TRBV15 and TRBJ1-1; TRBD1 matches 8 bases. The CDR3 consists of 15 residues. Germline CDR1 is LNHNV and CDR2 is YYDKDF (reference sequence). The V and J ends lost 6 bases and 5 bases, in that order; junction bases with no gene match: 11. The CDR3: CATRLDRGLGTEAFF. Written as DNA, the CDR3 is TGTGCCACCAGATTAGACAGGGGCCTGGGGACTGAAGCTTTCTTT. Together with reference TRBV15 and TRBJ1-1, the CDR3 gives the full variable domain: DAMVIQNPRYQVTQFGKPVTLSCSQTLNHNVMYWYQQKSSQAPKLLFHYYDKDFNNEADTPDNFQSRRPNTSFCFLDIRSPGLGDTAMYLCATRLDRGLGTEAFFGQGTRLTVV.

The rearrangement uses TRBV19 and TRBJ1-1, with a possible D match to TRBD1 (5 bases). CDR3 size: 13 residues. Germline V CDR1 and CDR2: LNHDA, SQIVND (reference sequence). Trimming removed 7 bases at V and 4 bases at J, with 13 bases between. Here the CDR3 reads CASTAVGGTEAFF. The CDR3 DNA sequence: TGTGCCAGTACCGCGGTGGGGGGCACTGAAGCTTTCTTT.

This chain uses TRBV28 with TRBJ1-1; weak D call: TRBD1 (5 bases). V was trimmed by 1 base and J by 1 base, leaving 7 bases between them. Germline CDR1 reads MDHEN; CDR2 reads SYDVKM. The CDR3 covers 14 residues. CDR3 bases: TGTGCCAGCAGTTTATCACAGGAGAACACTGAAGCTTTCTTT. Protein product: CASSLSQENTEAFF.

The V and J genes are TRBV3-1 (or the pseudogene TRBV3-2) and TRBJ1-1, with D uncertain. In germline, CDR1 is LGHDT, CDR2 YNNKEL (reference sequence). V was trimmed by 0 bases and J by 0 bases, leaving 8 bases between them. The CDR3 spans 15 residues. CDR3 sequence: CASSQDTVLNTEAFF. CDR3 coding DNA: TGTGCCAGCAGCCAAGATACTGTATTGAACACTGAAGCTTTCTTT.

The V gene is TRBV6-5, the J gene TRBJ1-5, with 8 bases lining up with TRBD1. CDR1 is MNHEY, CDR2 SVGAGI, per germline. The CDR3 spans 13 residues. Germline trimming cut 8 bases from V and 8 bases from J; bases unmatched to any gene: 8. The CDR3 here is CASSDRAGEPQHF. CDR3 DNA: TGTGCCAGCTCGGACAGGGCGGGGGAGCCCCAGCATTTT.

CDR3 in amino acids: CASSPKTARGTEAFF. The CDR3 DNA follows: TGCGCCAGCAGCCCGAAGACAGCTAGAGGAACTGAAGCTTTCTTT. The chain has TRBV5-1 and TRBJ1-1, with a tentative D call TRBD1 (5 bases). The V gene lost 4 bases and the J gene lost 5 bases, with 18 bases spanning the gap. The CDR3 spans 15 residues. Germline V gene sequence: CDR1 SGHRS, CDR2 YFSETQ.

The V call is TRBV27, the J call TRBJ2-3, with 10 bases lining up with TRBD2. V trimming: 3 bases; J trimming: 2 bases; junction bases outside the gene matches: 2. The CDR3 consists of 15 residues. Germline V gene lookup returns CDR1 MNHEY and CDR2 SMNVEV (reference sequence). This chain's CDR3 is CASSFSGGFTDTQYF. The CDR3 DNA follows: TGTGCCAGCAGTTTTAGCGGGGGGTTCACAGATACGCAGTATTTT.

In its sample, this clone was seen a few times. The chain carries TRBV10-2 and TRBJ2-7, with unresolved D. CDR1 and CDR2 (germline): WSHSY, SAAADI. This CDR3 has 14 amino acids. Trimming left V 0 bases short and J 3 bases short, with 9 bases between. CDR3 protein: CASSESHRFYEQYF. The CDR3 bases are TGCGCCAGCAGTGAGTCGCACAGATTCTACGAGCAGTACTTC.

This clone was counted a few times. V usage is TRBV5-1 and J usage is TRBJ1-4; TRBD1 agrees at 7 bases. Germline V CDR1 and CDR2: SGHRS, YFSETQ. V lost 4 bases and J lost 8; bases outside the gene matches: 11. The CDR3 is 15 amino acids. Here the CDR3 reads CASSQKQGLGEKLFF. DNA of the CDR3: TGCGCCAGCAGCCAGAAACAGGGGTTAGGGGAAAAACTGTTTTTT.

This chain connects TRBV6-4 to TRBJ2-2; the match to TRBD1 covers 8 bases. Germline V gene sequence: CDR1 MRHNA, CDR2 SNTAGT. V gave up 0 bases and J gave up 6 bases; unmatched junction bases: 6. This CDR3 has 16 residues. The chain's CDR3 is CASSDSRTGMAGELFF. The CDR3 DNA sequence: TGTGCCAGCAGTGACTCCCGGACAGGGATGGCCGGGGAGCTGTTTTTT.

The chain recombines TRBV5-5 with TRBJ1-5; D gene uncertain. Germline loops: CDR1 SGHKS, CDR2 YYEKEE (reference sequence). V shed 0 bases and J shed 0 bases, with 13 bases lying between them. This CDR3 spans 17 amino acids. CDR3 sequence: CASSLAISQYSNQPQHF. CDR3 nucleotides: TGTGCCAGCAGCTTGGCCATCTCCCAGTATAGCAATCAGCCCCAGCATTTT.

The CDR3 DNA is TGTGCCAGCTCACCTACACACCTCGGGGAGACCCAGTACTTC. Amino acids: CASSPTHLGETQYF. This rearrangement joins TRBV18 to TRBJ2-5; D uncertain. Trimming left V 3 bases short and J 5 bases short, with 13 bases between. This CDR3 has 14 residues. Germline V gives CDR1 KGHSH, CDR2 LQKENI.